The TCR beta chain described here comes from a study of PD-1 blockade in classical Hodgkin lymphoma. In regard to this clone: Its antigen is still unknown.

The V end was cut by 0 bases, the J end by 14 bases, with 16 bases between. This CDR3 has 13 residues. CDR1 and CDR2 (germline): MGHRA, YSYEKL. Time point reported: cycle 4 day 1 (C4D1), after 5 to 7 weeks of nivolumab. In every patient, relapse followed autologous stem cell transplantation, while exposure to brentuximab vedotin differed. Progressive disease, partial response or complete response was each patient's best response. Profiling relied on immunoSEQ multiplex PCR, and the TCRdb table lists in-frame clones only, not all of them. This sample yields roughly 50,000 clones, of which around nine tenths are seen a single time; approximately 6.9% belongs to the top ten. Study-wide results and limits: Only CD4+ TCR diversity, not CD8+, had risen significantly by C4D1. Complete responders showed a baseline diversity that resembled the diversity of newly diagnosed patients. Reports indicated that newly diagnosed patients had lower baseline TCR diversity than healthy donors did.

This sequence originates from a human donor with classical Hodgkin lymphoma. The chain links TRBV4-1 to TRBJ1-2; D uncertain. The source material was peripheral blood mononuclear cells (PBMCs), sampled before the fourth cycle of nivolumab. CDR3 sequence: CASSQDLNSPFTF. The CDR3 DNA follows: TGCGCCAGCAGCCAAGATTTGAACAGTCCGTTTACCTTC.